This T cell receptor (beta chain) was observed in a study of regulatory T cells in long-lasting Graves disease (dated by TCRdb to the early 2020s). In the study overall: Antithyroid drugs had been taken for less than 3 months by newly diagnosed Graves' disease patients. A total of around 35 samples underwent TCR sequencing, from some 13 patients with persistent Graves' disease and around 20 patients with newly diagnosed Graves' disease. Peripheral blood TCR sequencing and RNA sequencing compared persistent Graves' disease patients with newly diagnosed Graves' disease patients. The study took place in China and was registered as a clinical trial. The investigation overall reported the following: Because the primary lesion, thyroid tissue, could not be accessed, the study looked at peripheral blood alone. The authors acknowledged the small sample size as a limitation that may reduce accuracy. Sequencing and analysis were limited to the TCR beta chain. Persistent Graves' disease patients showed lower TCR Shannon entropy and fewer highly expanded clones than newly diagnosed patients, suggesting clonal expansion. Patients with persistent disease shared more public clonotypes (about 2,700) than newly diagnosed patients did (nearly 1,000). TRBV28, TRBJ1-2 and TRBJ2-5 were preferentially used in persistent disease, while TRBV20-1 and TRBJ2-1 were favored in newly diagnosed disease.

On this clonotype itself: What this receptor recognizes is not known. Base qualities were left out, and no much larger clone turns up one base away.

Receptor amplification or capture employed multiplex PCR. Sequencing was carried out with an Illumina HiSeq 4000. iRepertoire HTBI primers and Arm-PCR amplification of CDR3 regions were used to construct TCR beta libraries. PCR products were gel purified before sequencing. The paper's data handling went like this. Across samples, around 58 TRBV and 15 or so TRBJ segments were identified and used for gene usage analysis of CDR3 amino acid clonotypes. COPE and FqMerger were used to merge filtered high-quality paired reads into contigs. BLAST was used to align contigs to IMGT TRBV, TRBD and TRBJ reference genes, and CDR3 was defined according to IMGT. Any clonotype with a frequency above 0.1% was classified as a highly expanded clone. Shannon entropy was used to measure repertoire diversity, and the Gini coefficient was used to measure V-J evenness. A clonotype was considered public if more than one individual shared it. TCRdb passed the public sequencing reads through fastp at Q25 and MiXCR, retaining productive beta sequences. For every CDR3 protein sequence, its rows merge into one entry that carries the most common genes and DNA. These V and J calls originate from TCRdb's pipeline instead of the authors' own analysis. This sample lists more than 400,000 distinct CDR3 sequences; about a sixth were detected once. The ten largest clones take up 10% to 15% of the sample.

Unmatched junction bases come to 10, with V trimmed by 5 bases and J by 6 bases. Counted from cysteine to phenylalanine, this CDR3 has 17 amino acids. Only CDR3 DNA remains: 51 bases, in frame from the first base. CDR1 SGHNT and CDR2 YENEEA were looked up in the germline V gene. The time point label of this sample denotes: newly diagnosed GD, antithyroid drugs for less than 3 months. RNA was extracted from PBMCs in TRIzol for both TCR sequencing and RNA sequencing. The diagnosis of Graves' disease was made according to American Thyroid Association guidelines. Recruitment of patients was carried out at an endocrinology department in Xi'an, China. Each patient gave approximately 9 milliliters of peripheral blood, collected in an EDTA anticoagulant tube. Ficoll Paque Plus density gradient separation was used to isolate PBMCs, and no further T cell sorting was performed. An Agilent 2100 Bioanalyzer and agarose gel were used to check RNA quality, and a NanoDrop 2000 was used to measure RNA concentration.

The same specimen was also included in a second study, on T cells in Graves' hyperthyroidism and ophthalmopathy. The second study reports: Graves' hyperthyroidism was defined as stable when no progression to ophthalmopathy occurred over 18 months of follow-up. Hyperthyroidism patients were newly diagnosed, with disease duration under 2 months, and aged 18 to 65 years. Exclusion was applied to patients with uncontrolled infections, other autoimmune diseases, pregnancy or lactation. Diagnoses relied on clinical symptoms, serum thyroxine and TRAb, thyroid ultrasound and orbital computed tomography. The first round of RT-PCR for the TCR CDR3 was performed with the HTBI primer set and the Qiagen OneStep RT-PCR kit. Most expanded thyroid clonotypes (frequency above 0.001) were also detected in blood, a finding suggesting that blood repertoires may reflect thyroid immune responses. Ophthalmopathy was separated from stable hyperthyroidism by a 13 V-J signature model, with 87.88% sensitivity and around 81% specificity obtained in cross-validation and 80%/75% obtained in testing. In validation, the model predicted progression to ophthalmopathy a median of about 6 months before onset, with roughly 71% sensitivity and nearly 75% specificity. To identify distinguishing TCR V-J signatures, a discovery cohort of about 100 patients was used, comprising some 43 with Graves' ophthalmopathy and approximately 57 with stable Graves' hyperthyroidism. Whether ophthalmopathy could be predicted prospectively was tested in an independent validation cohort made up of 18 hyperthyroidism patients plus 17 patients who later progressed to ophthalmopathy. For training and testing, the roughly 100 patients in the discovery cohort were randomly divided in a 7:3 ratio. In several Graves' hyperthyroidism patients, the study also compared T-cell repertoires from thyroid tissue with T-cell repertoires from blood. After sampling, hyperthyroidism patients received methimazole starting at 30 mg daily, and ophthalmopathy patients received high-dose intravenous methylprednisolone. Libraries were constructed in a second round of multiplex PCR, after which size selection and purification were performed. Paired-end sequencing of the libraries was performed with 100 bp reads on an Illumina HiSeq2000. SOAPnuke was used to process the raw data, with reads discarded if the reads contained adapters or uncalled bases, had a mean Phred below 15, or lacked an exact constant-primer or identifier match. COPE v1.2.5 was used to merge high-quality paired reads, and clonotypes were defined as unique nucleotide sequences. MiTCR v1.1 was used to align the clonotypes against IMGT TRBV, TRBD and TRBJ reference segments. The analysis was restricted to V-J combinations with a frequency above 0.0001, which together covered roughly 99% of the repertoires. A TCS score was defined as the ratio between F50 (clonal expansion) and ExV (chaos), using BLOSUM62-based TCRdist between CDR3 peptides within each V-J. Welch's t-statistics and random forest reduced just over 500 V-J features to about 12, which were used in a naive Bayes classifier (R e1071). Sample size was not statistically predetermined, and blinding of investigators to group allocation was not performed. The paper reports TCR Vbeta CDR3 sequencing of approximately 140 peripheral blood samples: 40 or so ophthalmopathy, under 80 hyperthyroidism and some 17 progressor patients.

This sequence originates from a man aged 35 to 55 with Graves disease. Donor details come from another sample of the same person, matched by shared clones. The chain is encoded by TRBV11-3 joined to TRBJ2-2; the junction holds 12 bases that match TRBD2. Material: peripheral blood mononuclear cells (PBMCs), obtained at new diagnosis, from a patient treated with antithyroid drugs. The DNA sequence follows: TGTGCCAGCAGCCTCTATATGACTAGCGGGAGCCCCGGGGAGCTGTTTTTT. This encodes CASSLYMTSGSPGELFF.